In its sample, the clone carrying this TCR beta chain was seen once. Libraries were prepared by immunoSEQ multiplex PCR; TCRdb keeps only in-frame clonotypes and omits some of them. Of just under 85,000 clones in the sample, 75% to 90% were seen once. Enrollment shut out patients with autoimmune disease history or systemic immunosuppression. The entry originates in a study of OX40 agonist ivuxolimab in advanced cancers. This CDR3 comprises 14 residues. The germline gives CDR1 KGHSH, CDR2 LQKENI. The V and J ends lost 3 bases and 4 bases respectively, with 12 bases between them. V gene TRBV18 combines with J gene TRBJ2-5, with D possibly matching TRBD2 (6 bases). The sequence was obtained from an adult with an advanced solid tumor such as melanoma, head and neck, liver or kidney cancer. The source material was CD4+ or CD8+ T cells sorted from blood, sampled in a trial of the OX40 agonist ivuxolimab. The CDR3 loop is CASSPSYGGETQYF. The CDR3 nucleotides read TGTGCCAGCTCACCCTCGTACGGGGGAGAGACCCAGTACTTC.